In this sample, the clone carrying this TCR beta chain turned up a few times. The antigen is undetermined. One end of the junction does not line up with germline, which may come from a read error. Axillary draining lymph nodes of breast cancer patients supplied the node samples. The entry originates in a study of breast tumors, draining lymph nodes, adjacent tissues. The study, taken as a whole, reports: Luminal-like breast cancer showed significantly greater tumor-nontumor repertoire similarity than basal-like breast cancer did. Tumors had less TCR diversity than lymph nodes, more than nontumor tissue. The lymph node origin of tumor T cells was framed as consistent with a hypothesis, not demonstrated.

TCRdb redid the calling of the multiplex PCR reads with MiXCR, one entry per CDR3 protein. The repertoire holds fewer than 250,000 distinct CDR3 sequences, with approximately 29% as singletons. The receptor comes from a female donor with breast cancer. Some clones in this sample may be carry-over from other donors' samples. The specimen sequenced was axillary lymph node tissue.

This chain's CDR3 is CSARATEMGTEAFF. The CDR3 nucleotides are TGCAGTGCGAGAGCCACAGAGATGGGCACTGAAGCTTTCTTT. The chain links TRBV20-1 to TRBJ1-1; no clear D gene. The germline CDR1 and CDR2 sequences are DFQATT and SNEGSKA (reference sequence). This CDR3 contains 14 residues.